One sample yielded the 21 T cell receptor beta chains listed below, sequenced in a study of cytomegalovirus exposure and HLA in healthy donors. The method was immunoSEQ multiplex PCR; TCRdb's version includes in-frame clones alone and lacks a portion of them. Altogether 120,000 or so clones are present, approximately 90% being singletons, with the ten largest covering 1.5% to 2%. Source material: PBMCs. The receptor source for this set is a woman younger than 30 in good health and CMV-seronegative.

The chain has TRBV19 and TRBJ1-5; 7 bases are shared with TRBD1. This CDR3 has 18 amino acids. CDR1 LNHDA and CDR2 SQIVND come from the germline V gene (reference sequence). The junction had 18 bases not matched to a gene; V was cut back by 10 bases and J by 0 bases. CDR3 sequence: CATDPGQIVQTSNQPQHF. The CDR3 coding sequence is TGTGCCACCGATCCGGGACAGATAGTTCAAACTAGCAATCAGCCCCAGCATTTT.

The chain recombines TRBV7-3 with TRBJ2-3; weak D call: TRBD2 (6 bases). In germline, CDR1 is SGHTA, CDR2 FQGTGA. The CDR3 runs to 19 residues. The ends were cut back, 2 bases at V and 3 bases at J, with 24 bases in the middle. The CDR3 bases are TGTGCCAGCAGCTTATGGGGGAGGAGGGCAGATGGCGGGACAGATACGCAGTATTTT. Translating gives CASSLWGRRADGGTDTQYF. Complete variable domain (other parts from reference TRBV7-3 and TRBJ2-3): GAGVSQTPSNKVTEKGKYVELRCDPISGHTALYWYRQSLGQGPEFLIYFQGTGAADDSGLPNDRFFAVRPEGSVSTLKIQRTERGDSAVYLCASSLWGRRADGGTDTQYFGPGTRLTVL.

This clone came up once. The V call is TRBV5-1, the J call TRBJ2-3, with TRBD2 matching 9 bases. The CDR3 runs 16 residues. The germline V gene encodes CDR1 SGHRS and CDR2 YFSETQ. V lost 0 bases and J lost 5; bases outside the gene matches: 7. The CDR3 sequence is CASSLEGLASRDTQYF. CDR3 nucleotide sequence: TGCGCCAGCAGCTTGGAGGGACTAGCAAGTCGAGATACGCAGTATTTT.

In DNA form, the CDR3 reads TGTGCCAGCAGCAAAAAGCCCGAGCAGTACTTC. Translation: CASSKKPEQYF. This chain uses TRBV21-1 with TRBJ2-7; the table calls TRBD2, which could not be checked here. TRBV21-1 is a known pseudogene. The CDR3 extends over 11 amino acids.

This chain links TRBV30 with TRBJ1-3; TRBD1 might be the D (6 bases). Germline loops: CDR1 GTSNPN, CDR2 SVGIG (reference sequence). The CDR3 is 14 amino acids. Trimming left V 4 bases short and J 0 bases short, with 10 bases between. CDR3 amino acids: CAWNLDSSGNTIYF. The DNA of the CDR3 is TGTGCCTGGAACTTGGACAGCTCTGGAAACACCATATATTTT. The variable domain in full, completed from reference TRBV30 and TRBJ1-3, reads SQTIHQWPATLVQPVGSPLSLECTVEGTSNPNLYWYRQAAGRGLQLLFYSVGIGQISSEVPQNLSASRPQDRQFILSSKKLLLSDSGFYLCAWNLDSSGNTIYFGEGSWLTVV.

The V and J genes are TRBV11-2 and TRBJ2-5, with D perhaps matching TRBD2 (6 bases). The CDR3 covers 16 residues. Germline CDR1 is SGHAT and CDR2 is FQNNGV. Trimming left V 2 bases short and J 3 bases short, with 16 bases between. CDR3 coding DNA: TGTGCCAGCAGCTTACGGGCTAGCGAGATGAAAGAGACCCAGTACTTC. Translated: CASSLRASEMKETQYF. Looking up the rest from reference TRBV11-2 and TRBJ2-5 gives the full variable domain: EAGVAQSPRYKIIEKRQSVAFWCNPISGHATLYWYQQILGQGPKLLIQFQNNGVVDDSQLPKDRFSAERLKGVDSTLKIQPAKLEDSAVYLCASSLRASEMKETQYFGPGTRLLVL.

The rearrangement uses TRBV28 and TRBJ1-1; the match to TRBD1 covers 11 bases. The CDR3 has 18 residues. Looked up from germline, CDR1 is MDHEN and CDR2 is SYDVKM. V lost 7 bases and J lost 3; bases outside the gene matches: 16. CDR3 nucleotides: TGTGCCAGCACCGAAAGCGGGACAGGGGGAGGTCGGGACACTGAAGCTTTCTTT. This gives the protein CASTESGTGGGRDTEAFF.

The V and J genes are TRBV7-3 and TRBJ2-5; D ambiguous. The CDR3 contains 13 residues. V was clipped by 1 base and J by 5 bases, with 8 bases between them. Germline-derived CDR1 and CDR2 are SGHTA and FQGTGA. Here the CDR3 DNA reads TGTGCCAGCAGCTTAAGGCTCGGGGAGACCCAGTACTTC. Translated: CASSLRLGETQYF.

CDR3 nucleotide sequence: TGTGCCAACCTCTACGCCCGGACAGACAGTAGCAATCAGCCCCAGCATTTT. Its translation: CANLYARTDSSNQPQHF. The chain recombines TRBV27 with TRBJ1-5, with a possible D match to TRBD1 (6 bases). Germline V gene sequence: CDR1 MNHEY, CDR2 SMNVEV (reference sequence). CDR3 length equals 17 residues. Trimming shortened V by 10 bases and J by 0 bases, and 22 bases separated the two germline ends.

For the CDR3, the DNA is TGTGCCAGCAGCGAATACGGGGACAGCAAAAACATTCAGTACTTC. Encoded protein: CASSEYGDSKNIQYF. The V gene is TRBV7-3, the J gene TRBJ2-4; 7 nucleotides agree with TRBD1. The CDR3 is made up of 15 amino acids. Germline V gene lookup returns CDR1 SGHTA and CDR2 FQGTGA. With V trimmed by 5 bases and J by 3 bases, 7 bases remained unmatched. The entire variable domain, with the rest obtained from reference TRBV7-3 and TRBJ2-4, is as follows: GAGVSQTPSNKVTEKGKYVELRCDPISGHTALYWYRQSLGQGPEFLIYFQGTGAADDSGLPNDRFFAVRPEGSVSTLKIQRTERGDSAVYLCASSEYGDSKNIQYFGAGTRLSVL.

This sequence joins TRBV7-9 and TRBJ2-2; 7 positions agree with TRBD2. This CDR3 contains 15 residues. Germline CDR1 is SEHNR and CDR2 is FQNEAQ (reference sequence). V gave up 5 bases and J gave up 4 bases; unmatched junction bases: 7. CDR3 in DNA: TGTGCCAGCAGCACAAGGACTAGAGTCACCGGGGAGCTGTTTTTT. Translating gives CASSTRTRVTGELFF.

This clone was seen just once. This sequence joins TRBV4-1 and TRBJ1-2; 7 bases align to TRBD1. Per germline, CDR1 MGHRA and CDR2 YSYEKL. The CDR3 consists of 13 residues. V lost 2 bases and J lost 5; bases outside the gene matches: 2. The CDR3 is CASSQQTGYGYTF. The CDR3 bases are TGCGCCAGCAGCCAACAGACAGGGTATGGCTACACCTTC.

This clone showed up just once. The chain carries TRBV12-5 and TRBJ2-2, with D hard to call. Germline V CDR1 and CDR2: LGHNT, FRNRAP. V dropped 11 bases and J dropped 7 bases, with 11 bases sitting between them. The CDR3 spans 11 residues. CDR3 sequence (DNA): TGTGCTGGGCCCCCACGCGGGGAGCTGTTTTTT. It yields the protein CAGPPRGELFF.

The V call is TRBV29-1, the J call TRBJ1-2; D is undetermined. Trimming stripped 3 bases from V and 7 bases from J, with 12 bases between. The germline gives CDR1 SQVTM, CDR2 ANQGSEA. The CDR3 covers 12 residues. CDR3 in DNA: TGCAGCGTTGAGACGGCAGGTAGTGGCTACACCTTC. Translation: CSVETAGSGYTF.

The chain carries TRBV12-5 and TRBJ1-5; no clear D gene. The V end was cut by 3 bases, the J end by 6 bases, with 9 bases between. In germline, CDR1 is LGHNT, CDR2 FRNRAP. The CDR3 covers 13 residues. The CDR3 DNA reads TGTGCTAGTGGTTTCCACTCTCCTCAGCCCCAGCATTTT. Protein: CASGFHSPQPQHF.

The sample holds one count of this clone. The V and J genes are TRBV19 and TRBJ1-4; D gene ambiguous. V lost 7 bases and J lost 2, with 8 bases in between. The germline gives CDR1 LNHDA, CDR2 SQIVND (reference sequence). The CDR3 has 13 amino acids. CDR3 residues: CASTPGTNEKLFF. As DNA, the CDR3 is TGTGCCAGTACCCCCGGGACTAATGAAAAACTGTTTTTT.

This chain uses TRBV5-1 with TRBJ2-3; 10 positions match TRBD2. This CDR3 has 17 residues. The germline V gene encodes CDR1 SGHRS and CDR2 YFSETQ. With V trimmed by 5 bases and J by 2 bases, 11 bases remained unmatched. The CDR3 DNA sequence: TGCGCCAGCAGAAGGCAGACTAGCGGGCGCCTCACAGATACGCAGTATTTT. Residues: CASRRQTSGRLTDTQYF. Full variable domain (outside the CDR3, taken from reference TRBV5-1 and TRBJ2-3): KAGVTQTPRYLIKTRGQQVTLSCSPISGHRSVSWYQQTPGQGLQFLFEYFSETQRNKGNFPGRFSGRQFSNSRSEMNVSTLELGDSALYLCASRRQTSGRLTDTQYFGPGTRLTVL.

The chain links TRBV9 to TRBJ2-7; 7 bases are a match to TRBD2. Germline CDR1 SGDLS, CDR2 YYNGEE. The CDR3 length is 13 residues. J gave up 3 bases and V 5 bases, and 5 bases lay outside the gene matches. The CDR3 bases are TGTGCCAGCAGTGGGGGGGTTGGCTACGAGCAGTACTTC. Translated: CASSGGVGYEQYF. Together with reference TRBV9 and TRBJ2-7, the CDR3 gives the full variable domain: DSGVTQTPKHLITATGQRVTLRCSPRSGDLSVYWYQQSLDQGLQFLIQYYNGEERAKGNILERFSAQQFPDLHSELNLSSLELGDSALYFCASSGGVGYEQYFGPGTRLTVT.

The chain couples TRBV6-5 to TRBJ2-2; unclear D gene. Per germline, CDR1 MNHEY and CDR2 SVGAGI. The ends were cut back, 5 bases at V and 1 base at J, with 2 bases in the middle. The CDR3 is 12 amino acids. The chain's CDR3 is CASSRNTGELFF. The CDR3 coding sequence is TGTGCCAGCAGTCGGAACACCGGGGAGCTGTTTTTT.

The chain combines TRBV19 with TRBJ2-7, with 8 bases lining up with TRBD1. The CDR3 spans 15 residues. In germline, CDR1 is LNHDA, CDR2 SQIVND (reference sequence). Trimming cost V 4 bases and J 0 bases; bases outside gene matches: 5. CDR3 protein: CASSTGGVPSYEQYF. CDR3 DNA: TGTGCCAGTAGTACAGGGGGCGTCCCCTCCTACGAGCAGTACTTC. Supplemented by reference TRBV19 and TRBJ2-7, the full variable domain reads DGGITQSPKYLFRKEGQNVTLSCEQNLNHDAMYWYRQDPGQGLRLIYYSQIVNDFQKGDIAEGYSVSREKKESFPLTVTSAQKNPTAFYLCASSTGGVPSYEQYFGPGTRLTVT.

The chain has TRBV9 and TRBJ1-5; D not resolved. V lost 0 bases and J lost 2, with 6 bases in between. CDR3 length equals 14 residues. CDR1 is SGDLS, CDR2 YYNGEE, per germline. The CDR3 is CASSVGGGNQPQHF. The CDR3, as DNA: TGTGCCAGCAGCGTAGGCGGGGGCAATCAGCCCCAGCATTTT.